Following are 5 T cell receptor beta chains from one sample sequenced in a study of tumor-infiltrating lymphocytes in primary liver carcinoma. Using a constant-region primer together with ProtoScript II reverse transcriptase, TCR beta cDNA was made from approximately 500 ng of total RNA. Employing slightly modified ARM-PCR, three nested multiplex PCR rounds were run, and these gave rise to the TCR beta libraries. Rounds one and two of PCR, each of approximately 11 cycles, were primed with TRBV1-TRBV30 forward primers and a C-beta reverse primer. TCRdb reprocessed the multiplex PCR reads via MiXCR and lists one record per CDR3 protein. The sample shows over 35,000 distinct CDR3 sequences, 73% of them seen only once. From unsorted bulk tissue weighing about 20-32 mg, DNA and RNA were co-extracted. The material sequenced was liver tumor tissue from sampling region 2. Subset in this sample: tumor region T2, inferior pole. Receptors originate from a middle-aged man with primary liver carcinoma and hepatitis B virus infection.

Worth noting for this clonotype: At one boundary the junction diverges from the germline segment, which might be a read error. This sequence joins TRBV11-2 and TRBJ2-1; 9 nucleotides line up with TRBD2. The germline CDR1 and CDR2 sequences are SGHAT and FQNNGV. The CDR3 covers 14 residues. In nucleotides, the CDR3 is TGTGCCAGTAGTACTAGCGGGTTCTACAACGAGCAGTCCTTC. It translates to CASSTSGFYNEQSF.

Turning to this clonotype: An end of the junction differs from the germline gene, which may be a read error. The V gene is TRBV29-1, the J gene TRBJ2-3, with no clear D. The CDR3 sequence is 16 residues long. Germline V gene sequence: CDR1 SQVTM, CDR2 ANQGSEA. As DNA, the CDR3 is TGCAGCGTCGCCGGAATGGACGGACGTAGCAGAGATACGCAGTATTTT. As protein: CSVAGMDGRSRDTQYF.

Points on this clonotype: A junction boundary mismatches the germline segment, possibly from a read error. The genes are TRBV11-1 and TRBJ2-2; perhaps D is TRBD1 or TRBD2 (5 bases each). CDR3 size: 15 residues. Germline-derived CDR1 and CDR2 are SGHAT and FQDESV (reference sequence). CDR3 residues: CVSRYTGPFSGKLFF. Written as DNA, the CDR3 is TGTGTCAGCAGGTATACAGGACCTTTCTCCGGGAAGCTGTTTTTT.

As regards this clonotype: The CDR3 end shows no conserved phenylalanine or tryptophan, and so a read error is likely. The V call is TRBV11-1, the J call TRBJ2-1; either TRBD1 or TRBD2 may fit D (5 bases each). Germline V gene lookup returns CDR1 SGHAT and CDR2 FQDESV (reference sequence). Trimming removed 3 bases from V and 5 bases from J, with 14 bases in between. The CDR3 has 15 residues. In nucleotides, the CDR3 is TGTGCCAGCAGCTTCCAGGGACCATTGGACAATGAGCAGTTCCTC. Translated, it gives CASSFQGPLDNEQFL.

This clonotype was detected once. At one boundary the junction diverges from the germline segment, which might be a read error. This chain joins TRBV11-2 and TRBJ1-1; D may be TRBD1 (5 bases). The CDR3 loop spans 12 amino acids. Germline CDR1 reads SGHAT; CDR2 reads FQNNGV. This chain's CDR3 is CASSFGQGETLF. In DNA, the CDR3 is TGTGCCAGCAGCTTTGGTCAGGGCGAAACTCTCTTT. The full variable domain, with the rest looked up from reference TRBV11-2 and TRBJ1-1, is EAGVAQSPRYKIIEKRQSVAFWCNPISGHATLYWYQQILGQGPKLLIQFQNNGVVDDSQLPKDRFSAERLKGVDSTLKIQPAKLEDSAVYLCASSFGQGETLFGQGTRLTVV.